The clone carrying this T cell receptor (beta chain) was recorded a few times. Its specificity is not known. Method: immunoSEQ multiplex PCR; TCRdb's copy keeps in-frame clones and lacks some. The data hold about 450,000 clones, with 75% to 85% observed a single time. V dropped 6 bases and J dropped 9; count of bases not matched to a gene: 7. Germline lookup yields CDR1 MNHEY and CDR2 SMNVEV (reference sequence). The CDR3 runs 14 residues. The data originate from a study of shared clonotypes between healthy human individuals. Study-wide results and caveats: Only a few donors were included, so the genetic and exposure-history diversity represented was limited.

The chain recombines TRBV27 with TRBJ2-1, with TRBD2 matching over 11 bases. This receptor was identified in a woman aged 40 to 55 in good health. Some clones in this sample may be carry-over from other donors' samples. The sequenced material came from PBMCs. The CDR3 is CASRGLADGSEQFF. The CDR3 DNA is TGTGCCAGCAGGGGACTAGCGGATGGGTCTGAGCAGTTCTTC.